The rows below give T cell receptor beta chains drawn from one sample of a study of cytotoxic CD8 clonotypes in ibrutinib-treated CLL. Generated by immunoSEQ multiplex PCR, the TCRdb table keeps only in-frame clones and is missing some. The profile shows approximately 70,000 clones, more than 70% of them singletons. The sequences come from PBMCs, collected at disease progression, from a patient treated with ibrutinib. The source is a human donor with chronic lymphocytic leukemia. Each CDR3 is given with its conserved first and last residue.

v_call cdr3_aa
TRBV29-1 CSVVIQDPDQPQHF
TRBV9 CASSVEATDTQYF
TRBV28 CASRGGHYSNQPQHF
TRBV9 CASSVEDRYTF
TRBV5-1 CASSSSSGEGIYEQYF
TRBV5-1 CASSLDSSSGRAGEQYF
TRBV19 CASSASRGRAYNEQFF
TRBV5-1 CASSLRDYEQYF
TRBV9 CASSPGLGANEKLFF
TRBV6-1 CASSEGEGSYEQYF
TRBV11-3 CASSLGGGLAHEQYF
TRBV5-6 CASSLRDSTDTQYF
TRBV10-3 CAISLLDRNTEAFF
TRBV6-1 CASSEDGGLFEQYF
TRBV10-3 CAGSSGGQETQYF
TRBV10-3 CAIGDGRGSNEQFF
TRBV5-1 CASSLPGKSDTQYF
TRBV2 CASTFQETQYF
TRBV19 CASSTGGLFTEAFF
TRBV5-8 CASSPPRGPWTSYEQYF
TRBV5-6 CASSLWQGSTDTQYF
TRBV5-1 CASSFGTAFSSYEQYF